This T cell receptor (beta chain) is from a study of T cell responses to AZD1222 COVID-19 vaccine. Using immunoSEQ multiplex PCR, the repertoire was profiled, and TCRdb retains in-frame clones only, with some absent. The data contain 15,000 to 20,000 clones, around four fifths of them seen just once; the ten biggest clones take up more than 13%. The source of this sequence is an adult who received the AZD1222 COVID-19 vaccine. This sample comprised peripheral blood, obtained 28 days after the second AZD1222 dose.

The CDR3 nucleotides read TGTGCCAGCAGCCCATCGGACAGCCAGAACACTGAAGCTTTCTTT. Its translation: CASSPSDSQNTEAFF. The J gene is TRBJ1-1, the V gene TRBV9, with a possible D match to TRBD1 (6 bases). Trimming left V 4 bases short and J 1 base short, with 14 bases between. The CDR3 length is 15 residues. Germline V CDR1 and CDR2: SGDLS, YYNGEE.